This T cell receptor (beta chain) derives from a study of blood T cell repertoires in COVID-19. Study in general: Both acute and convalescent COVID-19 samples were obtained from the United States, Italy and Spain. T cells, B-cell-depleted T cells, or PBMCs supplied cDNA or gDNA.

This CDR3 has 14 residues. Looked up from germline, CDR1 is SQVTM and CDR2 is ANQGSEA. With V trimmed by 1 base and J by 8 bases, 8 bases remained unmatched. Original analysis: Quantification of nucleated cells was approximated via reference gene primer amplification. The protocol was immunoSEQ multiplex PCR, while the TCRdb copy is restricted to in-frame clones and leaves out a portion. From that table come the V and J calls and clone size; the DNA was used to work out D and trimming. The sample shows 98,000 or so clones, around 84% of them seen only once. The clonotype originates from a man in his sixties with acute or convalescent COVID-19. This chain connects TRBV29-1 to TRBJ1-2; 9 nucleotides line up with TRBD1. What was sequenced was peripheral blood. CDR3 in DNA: TGCAGCGTTGAAGGGGGTAGGGACAGGGACGGCTACACCTTC. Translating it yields CSVEGGRDRDGYTF.